This T cell receptor (beta chain) comes out of a study of blood T cells in healthy people across ages. Looking at the study overall: For every two T cells, template switching captured about one barcoded beta molecule.

The CDR3 is made up of 15 amino acids. Trimming removed 0 bases at V and 6 bases at J, with 11 bases between. Germline V gene sequence: CDR1 LGHNA, CDR2 YSLEER. This clonotype was observed a handful of times. Its antigen is unidentified. Study-level results: Diversity of TCR beta per million T cells declined in a roughly linear way with age.

Primers used in a second PCR of about 7 to 12 cycles were a sample-barcoded 5' primer and a J-beta primer mix. Researchers report that a template-switch adaptor with 12 random nucleotides tagged each cDNA molecule. Samples each returned at least 3 million CDR3-containing paired-end reads. TCRdb redid the calling of the 5' RACE reads with MiXCR, one entry per CDR3 protein. The profile shows hundreds of thousands of distinct CDR3 sequences, under 45% of them singletons. The clonotype originates from a man between 60 and 75 years old in good health. V gene TRBV4-3 combines with J gene TRBJ1-4; perhaps TRBD1 as D (5 bases). The specimen was blood. The CDR3 loop reads CASSQELQGYEKLFF. The CDR3 DNA is TGCGCCAGCAGCCAAGAGCTTCAGGGTTATGAAAAACTGTTTTTT.